This T cell receptor beta chain was sequenced for a study of T cells in Graves' hyperthyroidism and ophthalmopathy. Per germline, CDR1 SGHDT and CDR2 YYEEEE. V gave up 0 bases and J gave up 2 bases, with 14 bases separating them. CDR3 length equals 16 residues. This clonotype showed up just a few times. Amplified TCR beta CDR3 regions derived from RNA transcripts. TCR CDR3 underwent first-round RT-PCR with the HTBI primer set. TCRdb called the multiplex PCR reads again in MiXCR, with one record for every CDR3 protein. This sample has about 700,000 distinct CDR3 sequences, with 14% found just once. The rearrangement links TRBV5-6 to TRBJ1-1, with D perhaps TRBD1 (5 bases). Sequencing input: blood. The origin of this receptor is a woman between 18 and 29 years old with Graves' hyperthyroidism. The CDR3 nucleotides read TGTGCCAGCAGCTTGGACAGGCTACAACTCAACACTGAAGCTTTCTTT. This codes for CASSLDRLQLNTEAFF.